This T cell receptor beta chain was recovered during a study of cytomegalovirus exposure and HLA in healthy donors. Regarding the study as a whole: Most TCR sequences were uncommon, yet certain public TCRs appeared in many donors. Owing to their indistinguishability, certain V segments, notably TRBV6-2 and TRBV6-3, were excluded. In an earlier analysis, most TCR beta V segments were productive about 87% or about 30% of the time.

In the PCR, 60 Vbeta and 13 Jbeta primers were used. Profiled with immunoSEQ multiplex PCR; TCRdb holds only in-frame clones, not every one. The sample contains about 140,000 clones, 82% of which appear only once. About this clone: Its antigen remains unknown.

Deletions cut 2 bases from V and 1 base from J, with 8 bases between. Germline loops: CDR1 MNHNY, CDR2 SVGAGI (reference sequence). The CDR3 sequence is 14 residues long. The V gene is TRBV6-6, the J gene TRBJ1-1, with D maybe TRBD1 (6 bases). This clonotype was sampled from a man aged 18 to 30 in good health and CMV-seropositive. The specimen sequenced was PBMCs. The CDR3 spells CASSYARGNTEAFF. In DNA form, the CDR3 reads TGTGCCAGCAGTTACGCCAGGGGGAACACTGAAGCTTTCTTT.